This T cell receptor beta chain was identified in a study of T cell responses to AZD1222 COVID-19 vaccine. Study-wide context: The study pooled second doses at about 4 or about 12 weeks. Whole-study results and caveats: Reportedly, nearly half the spike-specific TCRs target unmutated variant regions. At baseline, just a handful of AZD1222 recipients tested seropositive. Clonal diversity may have been underestimated in mostly white British donors.

CDR3 length: 16 residues. The V gene's germline CDR1 is WNHNN and CDR2 SYGVQD (reference sequence). V lost 3 bases, J lost 4 bases, and 2 bases stayed unmatched. TCRdb's table, derived via immunoSEQ multiplex PCR, lists solely in-frame clones and lacks some. The sample has 150,000 or so clones, under 95% seen once. Concerning this clone itself: Its target is not known.

This chain links TRBV10-1 with TRBJ2-6; 11 positions match TRBD1. The input for sequencing was peripheral blood, taken on day 0 of AZD1222 vaccination. The clonotype originates from an adult in good health. The CDR3 DNA reads as TGCGCCAGCAGTGACGGACAGGGGGCCGGGGCCAACGTCCTGACTTTC. The encoded protein is CASSDGQGAGANVLTF.